Reported below is one TCR beta chain. Its antigen is not identified. The sample comes from a study of OX40 agonist ivuxolimab in advanced cancers. Germline V gene data show CDR1 as GTSNPN and CDR2 as SVGIG (reference sequence). The CDR3 runs 16 residues. The trim removed 1 base at V and 4 bases at J, leaving 4 bases unmatched. Using immunoSEQ multiplex PCR, the repertoire was profiled, and TCRdb retains in-frame clones only, with some absent. In the table there are just under 80,000 clones, about 88% of which are singletons. Findings and limits, study-wide: Among T cells, CD8+ cells averaged more expanded clones than CD4+ cells.

Sample: CD4+ or CD8+ T cells sorted from blood, taken in a trial of the OX40 agonist ivuxolimab. This sequence originates from an adult with an advanced solid tumor such as melanoma, head and neck, liver or kidney cancer. V usage is TRBV30 and J usage is TRBJ2-3; 14 positions agree with TRBD2. CDR3 region: CAWSEGLAGAADTQYF. Here the CDR3 DNA reads TGTGCCTGGAGTGAGGGACTAGCGGGAGCAGCAGATACGCAGTATTTT.